A selection of T cell receptor beta chains follows, all from one sample in a study of human T cells and chemical hapten exposure. TCRdb fed the RACE reads into MiXCR, producing one record per CDR3 protein. The sample records fewer than 50,000 distinct CDR3 sequences, roughly 3.5% being singletons. The sample taken for sequencing was whole blood. Receptors were obtained from a human donor in good health. Some clones in this sample may be carry-over from other donors' samples. CDR3s include the opening cysteine and the closing phenylalanine or tryptophan. Each record gives: V gene, D gene, J gene, clone size, CDR3 DNA, CDR3 protein. A D gene is named only where the DNA matches it firmly. Some rows have no size entry. The others give once, few or many, or a class for an expanded clone.

TRBV7-6	NA	TRBJ2-7	few	TGTGCCAGCAGCTCAAGGACAGCCTCCTACGAGCAGTACTTC	CASSSRTASYEQYF
TRBV6-1	TRBD2	TRBJ2-3	many	TGTGCCAGCAGTCCGCTAGCGGGAGGGCAAGGGAGGACAGATACGCAGTATTTT	CASSPLAGGQGRTDTQYF
TRBV7-9	NA	TRBJ2-2	many	TGTGCCAGCAGCTCTGACTCTTCGGCAGGGGAGCTGTTTTTT	CASSSDSSAGELFF
TRBV6-6	NA	TRBJ2-3	many	TGTGCCACCTCTATCGCAGATACGCAGTATTTT	CATSIADTQYF
TRBV5-4	TRBD2	TRBJ2-5	NA	TGTGCCAGCAGCTTGGCGGGGGGAGAGACCCAGTACTTC	CASSLAGGETQYF
TRBV28	NA	TRBJ1-1	many	TGTGCCAGCAGTCCCTACAGGGATGAAGCTTTCTTT	CASSPYRDEAFF
TRBV7-2	NA	TRBJ2-4	few	TGTGCCAGCAGGCACGTGAATAGCCGAGCCAAAAACATTCAGTACTTC	CASRHVNSRAKNIQYF
TRBV6-6	TRBD2	TRBJ2-2	many	TGTGCCAGCAGCGGGACTAGCGGGAGGACGGGGGGCACCGGGGAGCTGTTTTTT	CASSGTSGRTGGTGELFF
TRBV4-2	NA	TRBJ2-2	many	TGTGCCAGCAGCCCTCGTCCCACCGGGGAGCTGTTTTTT	CASSPRPTGELFF
TRBV28	NA	TRBJ1-5	many	TGTGCCAGCAGTTTATACTCCGGCAGTAGCAATCAGCCCCAGCATTTT	CASSLYSGSSNQPQHF
TRBV7-9	NA	TRBJ2-7	many	TGTGCCAGCAGCTTAGAGGCGGCCTTTACCTCCCGCTCCTACGAGCAGTACTTC	CASSLEAAFTSRSYEQYF
TRBV6-1	NA	TRBJ1-6	many	TGTGCCAGCAGTGATAGAGGGGGTGAGTCACCCCTCCACTTT	CASSDRGGESPLHF
TRBV19	NA	TRBJ1-5	medium-sized	TGTGCCAGTAGTATAAGGCTCGACGGCCATTTGGATTATCAGCCCCAGCATTTT	CASSIRLDGHLDYQPQHF
TRBV12-3/TRBV12-4	NA	TRBJ2-7	many	TGTGCCAGCAGACCACTCGGGCGACCCCACGAGCAGTACTTC	CASRPLGRPHEQYF
TRBV4-1	NA	TRBJ2-3	NA	TGCGCCAGCAGCCAAGATCGGGGTAGCGTCAAGGTTTTGGCAGATACGCAGTATTTT	CASSQDRGSVKVLADTQYF
TRBV7-2	NA	TRBJ2-1	many	TGTGCCAGCAGCTTCGCGTCGGGAGTCGAGAATGAGCAGTTCTTC	CASSFASGVENEQFF
TRBV7-8	NA	TRBJ1-6	many	TGTGCCAGCAGCTCAGGATCGAATTCACCCCTCCACTTT	CASSSGSNSPLHF
TRBV28	NA	TRBJ2-7	many	TGTGCCAGCCCCGACGAGATGGTGAACTACGAGCAGTACTTC	CASPDEMVNYEQYF
TRBV7-8	NA	TRBJ1-1	NA	TGTGCCAGCAGCTTAGGAGCAGAAAACACTGAAGCTTTCTTT	CASSLGAENTEAFF
TRBV7-8	NA	TRBJ2-3	few	TGTGCCAGCATCCGACCCGGGACGGCGGCTGGAGATACGCAGTATTTT	CASIRPGTAAGDTQYF
TRBV4-1	NA	TRBJ2-3	medium-sized	TGCGCCAGCAGCCAAGATCAGGCAGGGACGACCCCAGATACGCAGTATTTT	CASSQDQAGTTPDTQYF
TRBV6-6	TRBD2	TRBJ2-3	many	TGTGCCAGCAGTTACAGGGGGACTAGCGGGGACACAGATACGCAGTATTTT	CASSYRGTSGDTDTQYF
TRBV24-1	TRBD1	TRBJ2-1	few	TGTGCCGCCAGTGGACAGGTGGGTGAGCAGTTCTTC	CAASGQVGEQFF
TRBV10-1	TRBD1	TRBJ2-3	medium-sized	TGCGCCAGCAGTGTGGGGAGGCCCCGCACAGGGGGTAGCACAGATACGCAGTATTTT	CASSVGRPRTGGSTDTQYF
TRBV30	NA	TRBJ1-1	many	TGTGCCTGGGAGGGGGAGGGACGAAATGAAGCTTTCTTT	CAWEGEGRNEAFF
TRBV7-8	NA	TRBJ2-1	many	TGTGCCAGCAGCTTATCTCCACTAACTCTAATTGAGCAGTTCTTC	CASSLSPLTLIEQFF
TRBV7-8	NA	TRBJ2-3	many	TGTGCCAGCAGGCTTGGGGTGAGCACAGATACGCAGTATTTT	CASRLGVSTDTQYF
TRBV19	NA	TRBJ1-2	many	TGTGCCACCGTAAGCCGGGGTCCCTGGGATGGCTACACCTTC	CATVSRGPWDGYTF
TRBV5-1	TRBD2	TRBJ2-1	many	TGCGCCAGCAGCTTTGGGACTAGCGGGAGGGCTGGGGATGAGCAGTTCTTC	CASSFGTSGRAGDEQFF
TRBV28	NA	TRBJ2-7	many	TGTGCCAGCAGTGAACAAGGGGGAAATTGGGAGCAGTACTTC	CASSEQGGNWEQYF
TRBV29-1	NA	TRBJ1-5	NA	TGCAGCGTCGCGGGCCTGGACGGTAGCAATCAGCCCCAGCATTTT	CSVAGLDGSNQPQHF
TRBV28	TRBD2	TRBJ2-2	NA	TGTGCCAGCAGTTTAGGACTAGCGCCGGTTCAGGGGGAGCTGTTTTTT	CASSLGLAPVQGELFF
TRBV5-1	NA	TRBJ1-2	many	TGCGCCAGCAGCTTGGAACCGAGTATTAACTATGGCTACACCTTC	CASSLEPSINYGYTF
TRBV12-3/TRBV12-4	TRBD1	TRBJ1-4	few	TGTGCCAGCAGTTTCGAAAGACAGGGGTCAAAACTGTTTTTT	CASSFERQGSKLFF
TRBV5-5	NA	TRBJ1-1	many	TGTGCCAGCAGCCCGACACCCCAGGGTACCGCTGAAGCTTTCTTT	CASSPTPQGTAEAFF
TRBV30	NA	TRBJ2-2	NA	TGTGCCTGGAGTGTAAAAGGGGCCGGGGAGCTGTTTTTT	CAWSVKGAGELFF
TRBV11-1	NA	TRBJ2-6	many	TGTGCCAGCAGCCCCGACGGGTGGCACGTCCTGACTTTC	CASSPDGWHVLTF
TRBV20-1	TRBD2	TRBJ2-1	NA	TGCAGTGCTGGACTAGCGGGAGCCCTCAATGAGCAGTTCTTC	CSAGLAGALNEQFF
TRBV6-5	TRBD2	TRBJ2-7	many	TGTGCCAGCAATCTAGCGGGAGGCTACGAGCAGTACTTC	CASNLAGGYEQYF
TRBV29-1	NA	TRBJ2-1	many	TGCAGCGGGAGCGCCTACAATGAGCAGTTCTTC	CSGSAYNEQFF
TRBV21-1	NA	TRBJ2-1	many	TGTGCCAGCAGCAGCCGGGACAGGGTGGTTGGAGAGCAGTTCTTC	CASSSRDRVVGEQFF
TRBV30	TRBD2	TRBJ2-1	many	TGTGCCTGGGGAAGACTAGCGGGATTGATCAATGAGCAGTTCTTC	CAWGRLAGLINEQFF
TRBV7-2	TRBD2	TRBJ2-1	many	TGTGCCAGCAGTTTTACCTCCAGAGCGGGACCAGACAATGAGCAGTTCTTC	CASSFTSRAGPDNEQFF
TRBV9	NA	TRBJ2-5	many	TGTGCCAGCAGCGCCCCGACACAAGAGACCCAGTACTTC	CASSAPTQETQYF
TRBV19	TRBD1	TRBJ1-5	NA	TGTGCCAGTAGTATACAGGGGGCCCGGCAGCCCCAGCATTTT	CASSIQGARQPQHF
TRBV6-5	NA	TRBJ2-5	many	TGTGCCAGCAGTTACTCCGCGACTAGACAAAAAGAGACCCAGTACTTC	CASSYSATRQKETQYF
TRBV7-2	TRBD2	TRBJ2-7	NA	TGTGCCAGCAGCTCCCCTGGACTAGCGGGAGGGCCGATCTACGAGCAGTACTTC	CASSSPGLAGGPIYEQYF
TRBV6-5	NA	TRBJ2-5	many	TGTGCCAGCAGCCAACTGTACCAAGAGACCCAGTACTTC	CASSQLYQETQYF
TRBV29-1	NA	TRBJ1-2	NA	TGCAGCGTTGGTCAGGCCAGCGGCGGCTACACCTTC	CSVGQASGGYTF
TRBV18	NA	TRBJ1-5	many	TGTGCCAGCTCACCAACGCCAGATCAGCCCCAGCATTTT	CASSPTPDQPQHF
TRBV6-1	NA	TRBJ2-7	many	TGTGCCAGCAGTGTGAGATCCGAGGTCGAGCAGTACTTC	CASSVRSEVEQYF
TRBV5-6	NA	TRBJ2-3	many	TGTGCCAGCAGCTTAGACAGGAGCCGCAATACGCAGTATTTT	CASSLDRSRNTQYF
TRBV10-3	NA	TRBJ2-5	many	TGTGCCATCAGCGAAATCCAAGAGACCCAGTACTTC	CAISEIQETQYF
TRBV10-1	NA	TRBJ1-1	NA	TGCGCCAGCAGTGCTTTTTCAGGGGCGAACACTGAAGCTTTCTTT	CASSAFSGANTEAFF
TRBV14	TRBD1	TRBJ2-7	NA	TGTGCCAGCAGCCAAGAGAACAGGGGGCTAGTAGAGCAGTACTTC	CASSQENRGLVEQYF
TRBV10-2	NA	TRBJ1-2	many	TGCGCCAGCAGTGAATCGGGGTTCTATGGCTACACCTTC	CASSESGFYGYTF
TRBV9	NA	TRBJ1-5	many	TGTGCCAGCAGCGTAGATACAGGGCGGGATCAGCCCCAGCATTTT	CASSVDTGRDQPQHF
TRBV5-1	NA	TRBJ1-2	many	TGCGCCAGCAGCTTGAATGGACAGAGCTATGGCTACACCTTC	CASSLNGQSYGYTF
TRBV11-3	TRBD1	TRBJ2-3	many	TGTGCCAGCAGCCCCCGACAGGGGGCCTCGGATACGCAGTATTTT	CASSPRQGASDTQYF
TRBV28	NA	TRBJ1-1	many	TGTGCCAGCAGTTTCTTTTCCCAGGGTGGACGCACTGAAGCTTTCTTT	CASSFFSQGGRTEAFF